Shown below are 2 T cell receptor beta chains from a single sample sequenced in a study of human T cells and chemical hapten exposure. MiXCR, applied by TCRdb to the RACE reads, yields one record per CDR3 protein. The sample gives roughly 50,000 distinct CDR3 sequences, roughly a tenth of which show up once; roughly a tenth is in the top ten. Indicated time point: pre-sensitization, week 0. Treatment in this sample: therapeutic diphenylcyclopropenone sensitization with weekly scalp DPC. The input for sequencing was whole blood, taken in connection with sensitization to the hapten diphenylcyclopropenone (DPC). These receptors all come from a man aged 35 to 55 with alopecia areata. Some clones in this sample may be carry-over from other donors' samples.

The chain recombines TRBV29-1 with TRBJ2-3; 8 bases agree with TRBD2. Germline V gene sequence: CDR1 SQVTM, CDR2 ANQGSEA. Trimming at V came to 6 bases and at J to 1 base, leaving 9 bases not matched to a gene. The CDR3 loop spans 15 amino acids. This CDR3 reads CSVRDSGSGTDTQYF. CDR3 DNA sequence: TGCAGCGTCCGAGACAGCGGGAGCGGCACAGATACGCAGTATTTT.

This clonotype was seen only a few times. This sequence joins TRBV7-7 and TRBJ2-2, with no clear D. The V end was cut by 5 bases, the J end by 1 base, with 11 bases between. Germline-derived CDR1 and CDR2 are SSHAT and FNYEAQ (reference sequence). The CDR3 contains 15 residues. The CDR3 here is CASSPAPRNTGELFF. The CDR3 DNA reads as TGTGCCAGCAGCCCGGCGCCGAGGAACACCGGGGAGCTGTTTTTT.